The 7 T cell receptor beta chains below were found in one sample sequenced in a study of identifying expanded T cells in peripheral blood (dated by TCRdb to about 2019). Libraries were built with the immunoSEQ multiplex PCR assay. TCRdb re-hosts the immuneACCESS table, in-frame sequences only. Its copies lack some clones; in the studies checked, an unresolved V gene accounts for under half of them, and the cause for the rest is not known. Recorded for this sample are approximately 92,000 clones; 85% of them occurred a single time. Roughly 4% of the sample comes from the top ten. The sequenced sample consisted of blood. These receptors were collected from a person aged 18 to 75 in good health.

The CDR3 loop reads CSVRTGGPYNEQFF. CDR3 nucleotide sequence: TGCAGCGTTCGAACAGGGGGACCGTACAATGAGCAGTTCTTC. The chain has TRBV29-1 and TRBJ2-1; TRBD1 matches 8 bases. The CDR3 loop spans 14 amino acids. V dropped 5 bases and J dropped 4; count of bases not matched to a gene: 7. Germline CDR1 and CDR2: SQVTM and ANQGSEA.

This clone was found once. The V and J genes are TRBV11-2 and TRBJ2-3; tentative D call: TRBD1 (5 bases). The CDR3 spans 15 residues. V was trimmed by 3 bases and J by 4 bases, leaving 14 bases between them. Germline V gene data show CDR1 as SGHAT and CDR2 as FQNNGV. CDR3 residues: CASSFVAGSPDTQYF. The CDR3 DNA follows: TGTGCCAGCAGCTTTGTGGCAGGGTCCCCAGATACGCAGTATTTT.

The V gene is TRBV9, the J gene TRBJ1-1; D uncertain. V lost 3 bases and J lost 0, with 6 bases in between. There are 13 residues in the CDR3. From germline, CDR1 is SGDLS and CDR2 YYNGEE. The CDR3 sequence is CASSATVNTEAFF. DNA of the CDR3: TGTGCCAGCAGCGCTACAGTGAACACTGAAGCTTTCTTT.

This chain joins TRBV5-1 and TRBJ1-4; 8 bases line up with TRBD1. V shed 0 bases, J shed 5 bases, and the junction held 3 bases outside the gene matches. The CDR3 is 15 amino acids. CDR1 and CDR2 from the germline V gene are SGHRS and YFSETQ. This CDR3 reads CASSLATGGNEKLFF. The CDR3 nucleotides are TGCGCCAGCAGCTTGGCAACAGGGGGAAATGAAAAACTGTTTTTT. Complete variable domain (other parts from reference TRBV5-1 and TRBJ1-4): KAGVTQTPRYLIKTRGQQVTLSCSPISGHRSVSWYQQTPGQGLQFLFEYFSETQRNKGNFPGRFSGRQFSNSRSEMNVSTLELGDSALYLCASSLATGGNEKLFFGSGTQLSVL.

V gene TRBV4-2 combines with J gene TRBJ1-3, with D perhaps matching TRBD1 (5 bases). Germline V gene sequence: CDR1 LGHNA, CDR2 YNFKEQ. V dropped 4 bases and J dropped 0 bases, with 16 bases sitting between them. This CDR3 comprises 17 residues. The CDR3 region is CASSPPTGPISGNTIYF. CDR3 DNA: TGTGCCAGCAGCCCACCAACGGGACCGATCTCTGGAAACACCATATATTTT.

The V call is TRBV5-4, the J call TRBJ2-1; maybe TRBD2 (5 bases). CDR1 and CDR2 from the germline V gene are SGHNT and YYREEE (reference sequence). V lost 2 bases and J lost 5, with 11 bases in between. This CDR3 region has 14 residues. The CDR3 sequence: CASSLGGVNNEQFF. Here the CDR3 DNA reads TGTGCCAGCAGCTTAGGAGGAGTGAACAATGAGCAGTTCTTC.

This clone was seen just once. This chain joins TRBV6-5 and TRBJ2-3; D is ambiguous. The germline V gene encodes CDR1 MNHEY and CDR2 SVGAGI. This CDR3 is built from 16 residues. V was trimmed by 2 bases and J by 0 bases, leaving 12 bases between them. The CDR3 here is CASSYGLADSTDTQYF. The CDR3 DNA follows: TGTGCCAGCAGTTACGGTCTCGCAGATAGCACAGATACGCAGTATTTT.